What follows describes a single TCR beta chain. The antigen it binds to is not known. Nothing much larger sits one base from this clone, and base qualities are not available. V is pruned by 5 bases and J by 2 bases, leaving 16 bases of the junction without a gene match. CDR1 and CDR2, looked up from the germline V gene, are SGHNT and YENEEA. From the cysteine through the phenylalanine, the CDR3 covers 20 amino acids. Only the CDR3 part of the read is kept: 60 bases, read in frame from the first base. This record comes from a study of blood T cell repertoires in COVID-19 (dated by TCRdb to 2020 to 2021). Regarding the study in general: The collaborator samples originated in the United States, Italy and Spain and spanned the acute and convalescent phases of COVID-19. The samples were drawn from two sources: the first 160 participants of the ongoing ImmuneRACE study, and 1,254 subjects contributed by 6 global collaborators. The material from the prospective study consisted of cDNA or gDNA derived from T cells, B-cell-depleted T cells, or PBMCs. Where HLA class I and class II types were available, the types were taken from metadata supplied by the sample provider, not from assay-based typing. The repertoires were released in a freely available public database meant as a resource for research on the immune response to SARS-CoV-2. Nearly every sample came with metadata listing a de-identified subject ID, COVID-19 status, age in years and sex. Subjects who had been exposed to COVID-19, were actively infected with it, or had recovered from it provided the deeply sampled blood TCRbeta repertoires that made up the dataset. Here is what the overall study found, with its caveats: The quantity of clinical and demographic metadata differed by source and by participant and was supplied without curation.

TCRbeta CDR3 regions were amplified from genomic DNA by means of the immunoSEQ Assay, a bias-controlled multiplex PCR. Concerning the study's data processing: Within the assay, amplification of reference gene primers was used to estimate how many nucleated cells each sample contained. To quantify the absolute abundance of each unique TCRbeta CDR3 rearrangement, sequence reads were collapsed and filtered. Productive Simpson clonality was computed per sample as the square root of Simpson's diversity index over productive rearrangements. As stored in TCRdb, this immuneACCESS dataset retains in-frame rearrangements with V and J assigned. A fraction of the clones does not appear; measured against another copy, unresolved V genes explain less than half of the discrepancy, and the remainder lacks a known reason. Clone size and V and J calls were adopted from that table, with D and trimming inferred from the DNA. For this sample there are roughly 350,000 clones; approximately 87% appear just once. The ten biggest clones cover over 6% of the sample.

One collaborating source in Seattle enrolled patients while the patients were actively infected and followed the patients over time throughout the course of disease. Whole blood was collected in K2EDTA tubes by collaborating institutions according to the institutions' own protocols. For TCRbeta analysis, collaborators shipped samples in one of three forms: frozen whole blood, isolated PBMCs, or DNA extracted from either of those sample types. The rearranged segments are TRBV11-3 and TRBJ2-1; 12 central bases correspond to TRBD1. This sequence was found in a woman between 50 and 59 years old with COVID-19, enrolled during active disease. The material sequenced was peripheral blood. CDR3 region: CASSAQPGQGATPTYNEQFF. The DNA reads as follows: TGTGCCAGCAGCGCGCAGCCGGGACAGGGGGCTACCCCAACCTACAATGAGCAGTTCTTC.